One and the same sample provided the 19 T cell receptor beta chains below, sequenced in a study of cytomegalovirus exposure and HLA in healthy donors. PCR used 60 Vbeta primers and 13 Jbeta primers. Assay: immunoSEQ multiplex PCR; the TCRdb copy retains only in-frame clones and omits some. The table lists more than 90,000 clones, about 66% of them singletons. Sequencing was carried out using PBMCs. The receptors stem from a boy between 10 and 17 years old in good health and CMV-seropositive.

This rearrangement joins TRBV7-2 to TRBJ2-1; 7 nucleotides align to TRBD2. The V and J ends lost 5 bases and 9 bases, in that order; junction bases with no gene match: 10. From germline, CDR1 is SGHTA and CDR2 FQGNSA. The CDR3 has 14 amino acids. The CDR3 DNA follows: TGTGCCAGCAGCCGCCTGGCGGGAGTGGGTGAGCAGTTCTTC. Protein sequence: CASSRLAGVGEQFF. The full variable domain, its missing parts supplied by reference TRBV7-2 and TRBJ2-1, is GAGVSQSPSNKVTEKGKDVELRCDPISGHTALYWYRQSLGQGLEFLIYFQGNSAPDKSGLPSDRFSAERTGGSVSTLTIQRTQQEDSAVYLCASSRLAGVGEQFFGPGTRLTVL.

A few counts support this clone. The chain carries TRBV19 and TRBJ1-1; 8 positions match TRBD1. The CDR3 has 13 amino acids. V was clipped by 8 bases and J by 7 bases; unmatched bases: 9. Germline CDR1 is LNHDA and CDR2 is SQIVND (reference sequence). The chain's CDR3 is CASSGQARLEAFF. The CDR3 DNA follows: TGTGCCAGTTCGGGACAGGCCCGACTTGAAGCTTTCTTT.

The chain employs TRBV5-1 and TRBJ1-2, with D perhaps TRBD1 (5 bases). The CDR3 consists of 14 residues. The V gene's germline CDR1 is SGHRS and CDR2 YFSETQ. V was cut by 4 bases and J by 7 bases, with 17 bases left in between. Here the CDR3 DNA reads TGCGCCAGCAGCCTGAGTGAGGGGAGGGGTGGCTACACCTTC. It is translated as CASSLSEGRGGYTF.

The V call is TRBV11-2, the J call TRBJ2-3; TRBD2 agrees at 7 bases. The CDR3 runs to 15 residues. V lost 5 bases to trimming and J lost 0 bases; unmatched junction nucleotides: 5. Germline CDR1 reads SGHAT; CDR2 reads FQNNGV. CDR3 DNA sequence: TGTGCCAGCAGCACGCGGGGGACTAGCACAGATACGCAGTATTTT. This sequence encodes CASSTRGTSTDTQYF.

The V gene is TRBV5-1, the J gene TRBJ2-7; 10 positions match TRBD2. Germline V gives CDR1 SGHRS, CDR2 YFSETQ. V shed 2 bases and J 7 bases; nucleotides not matched to a gene: 6. CDR3 length equals 14 residues. This CDR3 is CASSFGAGGGEQYF. CDR3 in DNA: TGCGCCAGCAGCTTTGGAGCGGGGGGGGGTGAGCAGTACTTC.

The rearrangement links TRBV30 to TRBJ2-7; D is undetermined. Trimming left V 4 bases short and J 1 base short, with 11 bases between. The CDR3 length is 13 residues. CDR1 and CDR2 from the germline V gene are GTSNPN and SVGIG (reference sequence). CDR3: CAWNRGISYEQYF. The CDR3 DNA reads as TGTGCCTGGAACCGAGGCATTTCCTACGAGCAGTACTTC.

The V call is TRBV6-1, the J call TRBJ1-5; 8 nucleotides align to TRBD1. Germline values: CDR1 MNHNS, CDR2 SASEGT. The trim removed 7 bases at V and 4 bases at J, leaving 6 bases unmatched. The CDR3 runs to 14 residues. CDR3 sequence: CASIPRQGNQPQHF. The CDR3 DNA follows: TGTGCCAGCATCCCCAGACAGGGGAATCAGCCCCAGCATTTT.

This chain uses TRBV6-1 with TRBJ1-6; D remains ambiguous. This CDR3 region has 16 residues. Germline CDR1 reads MNHNS; CDR2 reads SASEGT. V lost 1 base to trimming and J lost 7 bases, with 14 bases between them. The chain's CDR3 is CASSEGPVDRNSPLHF. The CDR3 DNA is TGTGCCAGCAGTGAAGGCCCGGTTGATCGAAATTCACCCCTCCACTTT.

The J gene is TRBJ1-5, the V gene TRBV6-5; no definite D call. With 5 bases removed from V and 5 bases from J, the gap between germline ends came to 10 bases. This CDR3 contains 13 residues. Germline CDR1 reads MNHEY; CDR2 reads SVGAGI. CDR3 bases: TGTGCCAGCAGTAGAGGCAAGTATCAGCCCCAGCATTTT. As protein: CASSRGKYQPQHF.

This clone was seen once. Other nucleotide sequences from this sample produce the same CDR3. The chain combines TRBV6-5 with TRBJ1-2; maybe TRBD1 (6 bases). CDR1 and CDR2 from the germline V gene are MNHEY and SVGAGI. The CDR3 runs to 14 residues. Trimming pared 0 bases from V and 2 bases from J, leaving 7 bases between. The CDR3 loop reads CASSYSRGNYGYTF. The CDR3 bases are TGTGCCAGCAGTTACTCGAGGGGGAACTATGGCTACACCTTC.

Written as DNA, the CDR3 is TGTGCCAGCAGCAAAAGAGGGGGAGGTACAGGGGCGCACTATGGCTACACCTTC. Residues: CASSKRGGGTGAHYGYTF. J is TRBJ1-2 and V is TRBV21-1; the tabulated D call, TRBD1, remains unverified against the DNA. TRBV21-1 is designated a pseudogene. The CDR3 runs to 18 residues.

The chain employs TRBV7-9 and TRBJ2-5; D is unresolved. Germline V gives CDR1 SEHNR, CDR2 FQNEAQ (reference sequence). Deletions cut 6 bases from V and 2 bases from J, with 4 bases between. This CDR3 region has 11 residues. The CDR3 DNA follows: TGTGCCAGCAGTCAGCAAGAGACCCAGTACTTC. It is translated as CASSQQETQYF.

V and J are TRBV7-2 and TRBJ2-3, with 15 bases identical to TRBD2. In germline, CDR1 is SGHTA, CDR2 FQGNSA. The CDR3 length is 18 residues. V was pared by 4 bases and J by 3 bases, with 8 bases of the junction left unmatched. The CDR3 bases are TGTGCCAGCAGCTCGATGGGGACTAGCGGGAGGTTAACAGATACGCAGTATTTT. The encoded protein is CASSSMGTSGRLTDTQYF.

The chain joins TRBV27 to TRBJ2-2; TRBD2 matches at 7 bases. V lost 8 bases, J lost 4 bases, and 4 bases stayed unmatched. CDR1 is MNHEY and CDR2 is SMNVEV in the germline V gene (reference sequence). The CDR3 sequence is 13 residues long. In DNA, the CDR3 is TGTGCCAGCGGTCGCGGGGGCACCGGGGAGCTGTTTTTT. Encoded protein: CASGRGGTGELFF.

On this clone: A read error may account for a junction end that differs from germline. This chain connects TRBV5-4 to TRBJ1-2; 8 bases fit TRBD1. The germline V gene encodes CDR1 SGHNT and CDR2 YYREEE (reference sequence). CDR3 length: 14 amino acids. In nucleotides, the CDR3 is TGTGCCAGCAGCTTGGCCGGGGACAGGTCCCTGAGGGCCTTC. It is translated as CASSLAGDRSLRAF.

The chain joins TRBV5-4 to TRBJ2-1, with D perhaps TRBD2 (6 bases). V was pared by 1 base and J by 7 bases, with 15 bases between. The CDR3 is 15 residues long. The V gene's germline CDR1 is SGHNT and CDR2 YYREEE (reference sequence). CDR3 sequence reads: CASSLLTGTGNEQFF. The CDR3 nucleotides are TGTGCCAGCAGCTTGTTGACGGGGACTGGGAATGAGCAGTTCTTC.

The chain couples TRBV20-1 to TRBJ1-1; the D is unclear. The CDR3 contains 10 residues. Germline CDR1 DFQATT, CDR2 SNEGSKA (reference sequence). Trimming took 6 bases from V and 6 from J, leaving 8 bases between them. CDR3 residues: CSAAKPEAFF. Written as DNA, the CDR3 is TGCAGTGCCGCGAAACCTGAAGCTTTCTTT.

This clone has a handful of counts. The rearrangement links TRBV5-1 to TRBJ2-7; 8 bases are shared with TRBD2. Germline V gene data show CDR1 as SGHRS and CDR2 as YFSETQ. Trimming cost V 0 bases and J 1 base; bases outside gene matches: 6. This CDR3 has 16 residues. CDR3 residues: CASSLGGGGRSYEQYF. The DNA of the CDR3 is TGCGCCAGCAGCTTGGGGGGGGGCGGGAGGTCCTACGAGCAGTACTTC.

The gene calls are TRBV7-2 and TRBJ1-4; TRBD1 might be the D (5 bases). This CDR3 spans 13 amino acids. Trimming took off 4 bases at V and 11 bases at J, with 14 bases between the two ends. Germline V gene lookup returns CDR1 SGHTA and CDR2 FQGNSA. Written as DNA, the CDR3 is TGTGCCAGCAGCTATGACCGGGGGTTGAAACTGTTTTTT. This gives the protein CASSYDRGLKLFF.